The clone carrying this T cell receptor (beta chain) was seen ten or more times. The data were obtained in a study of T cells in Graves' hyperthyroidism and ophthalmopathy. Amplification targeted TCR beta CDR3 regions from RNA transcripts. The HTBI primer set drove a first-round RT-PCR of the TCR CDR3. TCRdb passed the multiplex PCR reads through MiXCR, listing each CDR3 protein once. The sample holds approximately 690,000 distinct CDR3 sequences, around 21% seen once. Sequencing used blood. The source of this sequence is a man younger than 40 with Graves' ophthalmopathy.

The CDR3 sequence is CASSLGVGYEQYF. CDR3 in DNA: TGTGCCAGCAGCTTAGGGGTGGGGTACGAGCAGTACTTC. The chain couples TRBV11-2 to TRBJ2-7, with D uncertain. Trimming removed 1 base at V and 4 bases at J, with 8 bases between. The CDR3 totals 13 residues. Germline assignment: CDR1 SGHAT and CDR2 FQNNGV.